The entry below gives a single T cell receptor (beta chain) sequence along with its context. What it recognizes is unknown. This specimen comes from a study of response to subunit inactivated influenza vaccine. V lost 5 bases, J lost 0 bases, and 5 bases stayed unmatched. The CDR3 extends over 17 amino acids. CDR1 ENHRY and CDR2 SYGVKD come from the germline V gene. TCRdb passed the RT-PCR reads through MiXCR, listing each CDR3 protein once. The repertoire consists of around 530,000 distinct CDR3 sequences, with roughly 10% occurring once and the leading ten covering about 10%. Findings of the study overall: Few new T cells, the authors suggested, are recruited by each seasonal influenza vaccination.

The chain employs TRBV10-3 and TRBJ2-2; 11 positions match TRBD2. Sequencing was performed on PBMCs from blood, taken on the day of vaccination. The TCR originated in a man between 50 and 59 years old who received an inactivated influenza vaccine. CDR3 sequence: CAISKRGLAANTGELFF. CDR3 nucleotide sequence: TGTGCCATCAGTAAAAGGGGACTAGCGGCGAACACCGGGGAGCTGTTTTTT.